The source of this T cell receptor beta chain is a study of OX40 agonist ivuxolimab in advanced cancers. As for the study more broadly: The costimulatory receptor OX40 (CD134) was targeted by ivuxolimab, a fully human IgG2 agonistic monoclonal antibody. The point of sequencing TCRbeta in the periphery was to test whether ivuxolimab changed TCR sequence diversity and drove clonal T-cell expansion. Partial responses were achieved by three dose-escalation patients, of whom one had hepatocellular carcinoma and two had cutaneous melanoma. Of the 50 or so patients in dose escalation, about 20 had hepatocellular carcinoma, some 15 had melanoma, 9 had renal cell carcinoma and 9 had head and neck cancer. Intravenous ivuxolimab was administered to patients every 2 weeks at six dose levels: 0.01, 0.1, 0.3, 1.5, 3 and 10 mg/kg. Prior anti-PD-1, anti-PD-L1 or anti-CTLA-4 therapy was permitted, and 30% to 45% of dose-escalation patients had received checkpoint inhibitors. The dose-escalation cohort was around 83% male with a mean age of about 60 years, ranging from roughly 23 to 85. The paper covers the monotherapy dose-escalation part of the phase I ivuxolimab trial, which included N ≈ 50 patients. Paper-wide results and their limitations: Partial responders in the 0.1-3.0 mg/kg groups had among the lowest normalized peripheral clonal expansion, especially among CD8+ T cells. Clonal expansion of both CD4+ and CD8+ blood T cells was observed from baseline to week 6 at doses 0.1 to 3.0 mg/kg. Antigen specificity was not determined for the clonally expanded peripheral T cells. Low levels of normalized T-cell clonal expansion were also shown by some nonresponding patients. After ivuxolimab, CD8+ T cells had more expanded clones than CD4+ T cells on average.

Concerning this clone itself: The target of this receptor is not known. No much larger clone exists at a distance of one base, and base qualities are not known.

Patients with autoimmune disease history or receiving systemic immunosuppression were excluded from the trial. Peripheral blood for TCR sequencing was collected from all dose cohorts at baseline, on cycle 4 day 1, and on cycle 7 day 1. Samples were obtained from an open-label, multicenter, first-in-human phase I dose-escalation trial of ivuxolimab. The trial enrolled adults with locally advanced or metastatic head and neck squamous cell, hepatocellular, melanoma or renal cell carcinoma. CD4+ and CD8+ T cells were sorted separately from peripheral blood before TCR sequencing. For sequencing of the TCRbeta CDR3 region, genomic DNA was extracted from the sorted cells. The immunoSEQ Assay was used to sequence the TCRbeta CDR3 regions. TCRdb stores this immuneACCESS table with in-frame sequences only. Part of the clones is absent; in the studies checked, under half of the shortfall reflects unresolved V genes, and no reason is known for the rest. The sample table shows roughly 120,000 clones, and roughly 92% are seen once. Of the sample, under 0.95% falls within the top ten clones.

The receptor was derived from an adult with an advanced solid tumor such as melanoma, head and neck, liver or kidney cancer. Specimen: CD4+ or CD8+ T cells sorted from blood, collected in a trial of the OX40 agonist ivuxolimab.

The nucleotides are TGTGCCAGCATCGGTGGGACAGGTAACACCGGGGAGCTGTTTTTT. Its amino acids are CASIGGTGNTGELFF. The rearranged segments are TRBV28 and TRBJ2-2; 8 junctional bases match TRBD1. The CDR3 spans 15 residues, from the cysteine through the phenylalanine. Left in the record is the CDR3 DNA by itself, 45 bases read in frame from the first base. Based on the germline V gene, the CDR1 and CDR2 sequences are MDHEN and SYDVKM. Trimming leaves V shorter by 7 bases and J shorter by 2 bases, with the junction holding 6 bases beyond the gene matches.